These 8 T cell receptor beta chains were all obtained from the same sample, sequenced in a study of blood T cell repertoires in COVID-19. Some clones are missing from TCRdb's copy, which holds only in-frame ones; the method was immunoSEQ multiplex PCR. The sample records approximately 180,000 clones, approximately 88% being singletons. Sequencing was carried out using peripheral blood. These receptors were obtained from a middle-aged woman with COVID-19, enrolled during active disease.

The chain employs TRBV19 and TRBJ1-6, with a possible D match to TRBD1 (5 bases). V lost 9 bases and J 14 bases, leaving 23 bases between the germline ends. The CDR3 length is 14 residues. Germline V gene sequence: CDR1 LNHDA, CDR2 SQIVND (reference sequence). CDR3 amino acids: CASHETDFPLSLHF. The CDR3 DNA reads TGTGCCAGCCACGAGACAGACTTTCCTTTGTCCCTCCACTTT.

V is TRBV28 and J is TRBJ2-3; no reliable D call. V was shortened by 6 bases and J by 9 bases, with 22 bases between the two germline ends. Germline-derived CDR1 and CDR2 are MDHEN and SYDVKM. CDR3 size: 15 residues. The CDR3: CASSPPVGSQATQYF. The CDR3 DNA reads as TGTGCCAGCAGCCCACCCGTTGGCTCCCAGGCCACGCAGTATTTT.

The chain couples TRBV2 to TRBJ2-1; 7 positions match TRBD2. The CDR3 covers 15 residues. The J segment lost 4 bases and the V segment lost 4 bases, leaving 7 bases of the junction unmatched. From germline, CDR1 is SNHLY and CDR2 FYNNEI. The CDR3: CASSVGSGGYNEQFF. CDR3 sequence (DNA): TGTGCCAGCAGTGTGGGGTCGGGGGGTTACAATGAGCAGTTCTTC.

The CDR3 loop reads CASSLDRGEYTEAFF. The CDR3 DNA reads TGTGCCAGCAGCCTCGACAGGGGGGAATACACTGAAGCTTTCTTT. The rearrangement joins TRBV7-9 to TRBJ1-1, with TRBD1 matching over 9 bases. Germline V gene data show CDR1 as SEHNR and CDR2 as FQNEAQ (reference sequence). The trim removed 5 bases at V and 3 bases at J, leaving 7 bases unmatched. This CDR3 has 15 residues.

The V gene is TRBV21-1, the J gene TRBJ1-3; the table's D call of TRBD1 was not tested on the DNA. TRBV21-1 is a pseudogene locus. This CDR3 spans 17 amino acids. The CDR3 region has the DNA TGTGCCAGCAGCACGAGGGTGAGACAGGGTACCGGAAACACCATATATTTT. Its protein is CASSTRVRQGTGNTIYF.

The V call is TRBV7-2, the J call TRBJ2-1, with 8 bases fitting TRBD2. CDR1 and CDR2 from the germline V gene are SGHTA and FQGNSA. The junction had 5 bases not matched to a gene; V was cut back by 8 bases and J by 5 bases. The CDR3 runs 13 residues. For the CDR3, the DNA is TGTGCCAGCGCGCTAGCGGGTAACAATGAGCAGTTCTTC. Amino acid sequence: CASALAGNNEQFF.

This clone turned up a few times. The rearrangement uses TRBV7-8 and TRBJ1-5; D is ambiguous. Trimming removed 3 bases from V and 6 bases from J, with 9 bases in between. The CDR3 runs to 13 residues. Germline V gene lookup returns CDR1 SGHVS and CDR2 FQNEAQ. CDR3 sequence reads: CASSLARFQPQHF. CDR3 DNA: TGTGCCAGCAGCTTGGCCAGGTTTCAGCCCCAGCATTTT.

This chain connects TRBV5-5 to TRBJ2-1; TRBD2 matches at 12 bases. V was pared by 5 bases and J by 6 bases, with 18 bases of the junction left unmatched. The germline V gene encodes CDR1 SGHKS and CDR2 YYEKEE (reference sequence). CDR3 length equals 19 residues. CDR3 amino acids: CASRHTRTSGIIGRNEQFF. CDR3 DNA sequence: TGTGCCAGCAGACATACTCGGACTAGCGGGATCATCGGACGCAATGAGCAGTTCTTC.